Listed below are T cell receptor beta chains from one sample, sequenced in a study of blood T cell repertoires in COVID-19. TCRdb keeps only in-frame clones here, not all; method: immunoSEQ multiplex PCR. The repertoire holds a few hundred thousand clones, with about nine tenths as singletons. The sequencing sample was made of peripheral blood. The receptors were gathered from a woman in her 50s who had recovered from COVID-19. The CDR3 runs from the conserved cysteine through the conserved F or W. The order of the fields is V gene, J gene, CDR3 protein.

TRBV28,TRBJ2-7,CATQSYRGGLSGQYF
TRBV5-1,TRBJ2-6,CASSLGLGLTGANVLTF
TRBV30,TRBJ2-1,CAWSDVWGGDGNEQFF
TRBV28,TRBJ2-4,CASSLYEAKNIQYF
TRBV19,TRBJ2-3,CASSILQGARGDTQYF
TRBV29-1,TRBJ1-2,CSVEEEDGYTF
TRBV5-4,TRBJ1-1,CASSLEGQGMNTEAFF
TRBV27,TRBJ1-1,CASSFGGRRTTEAFF
TRBV5-1,TRBJ2-2,CASSLGVGAGGELFF
TRBV4-3,TRBJ2-1,CASSRAKIAGGDNEQFF
TRBV14,TRBJ1-1,CASSRGRDRYLSEAFF
TRBV6-5,TRBJ1-5,CASSYSSQGNQPQHF
TRBV24-1,TRBJ1-5,CATGIRSEDGPQPYSNQPQHF
TRBV5-5,TRBJ2-1,CASSLPVGSSYNEQFF
TRBV9,TRBJ2-5,CASTVRGQGYETQYF
TRBV24-1,TRBJ2-1,CATSGGGNEQFF
TRBV5-4,TRBJ1-3,CASSVDSLSGNTIYF
TRBV27,TRBJ1-6,CASSFDIGSSYNSPLHF
TRBV4-2,TRBJ1-6,CASSQGVTGSNNSPLHF
TRBV19,TRBJ2-3,CASSTPGLAGWGDTQYF
TRBV6-4,TRBJ2-3,CASSTTSGASTDTQYF
TRBV12-3/TRBV12-4,TRBJ1-2,CASSLGSYGYTF
TRBV27,TRBJ2-1,CASSFFWGGADNEQFF
TRBV2,TRBJ2-1,CAIRTSGRGNEQFF
TRBV19,TRBJ2-3,CASKGRQQDTQYF
TRBV6-5,TRBJ2-3,CASSYSSGGVEDTQYF
TRBV7-2,TRBJ2-7,CASSLGVGGVASYEQYF
TRBV6-2/TRBV6-3,TRBJ2-7,CASSYLAGQYF